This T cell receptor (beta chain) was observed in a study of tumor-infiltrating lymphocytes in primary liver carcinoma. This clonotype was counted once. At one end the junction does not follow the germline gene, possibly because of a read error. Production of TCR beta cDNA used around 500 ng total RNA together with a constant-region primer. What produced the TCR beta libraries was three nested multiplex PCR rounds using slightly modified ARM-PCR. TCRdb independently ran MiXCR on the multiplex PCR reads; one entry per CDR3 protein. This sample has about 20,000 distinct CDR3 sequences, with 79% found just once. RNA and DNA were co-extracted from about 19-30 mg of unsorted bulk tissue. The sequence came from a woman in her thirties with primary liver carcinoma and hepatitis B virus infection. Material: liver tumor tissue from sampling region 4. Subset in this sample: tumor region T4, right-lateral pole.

In nucleotides, the CDR3 is TGTGCCAGTAGTCCAGCCAGTAAGCAGTATTTC. Translation gives CASSPASKQYF. The chain carries TRBV11-2 and TRBJ2-7; D not resolved. CDR1 is SGHAT and CDR2 is FQNNGV in the germline V gene. The CDR3 runs 11 residues.